This T cell receptor beta chain was sequenced for a study of blood T cell repertoires in COVID-19. V gave up 0 bases and J gave up 4 bases; unmatched junction bases: 5. The CDR3 contains 16 residues. From germline, CDR1 is MGHRA and CDR2 YSYEKL. Measured with immunoSEQ multiplex PCR; TCRdb has only the in-frame clones, and not every one. The repertoire consists of about 400,000 clones, with roughly 91% occurring once and the leading ten covering 1.7%. The receptor's source is a woman under 40 who had recovered from COVID-19. The chain employs TRBV4-1 and TRBJ1-3; 8 nucleotides align to TRBD1. Sequenced: PBMCs or T cells enriched from blood (not recorded which). The CDR3 loop is CASSQDKQGDGNTIYF. CDR3 bases: TGCGCCAGCAGCCAAGATAAACAGGGGGACGGAAACACCATATATTTT.